This note documents a single T cell receptor beta chain sequence. The antigen remains unidentified. TCRdb redid the calling of the RT-PCR reads with MiXCR, one entry per CDR3 protein. The table has about 700,000 distinct CDR3 sequences, approximately 15% seen once. The entry originates in a study of response to subunit inactivated influenza vaccine. General observations from the study: Few additional T cells are recruited per seasonal influenza vaccination, authors suggested.

V was pared by 5 bases and J by 6 bases, with 13 bases between. CDR3 size: 13 residues. CDR1 SGHAT and CDR2 FQNNGV come from the germline V gene. The chain uses TRBV11-2 and TRBJ1-1; TRBD1 might be the D (5 bases). Sequenced here: PBMCs from blood, sampled 14 to 15 days before vaccination. The receptor was derived from a man aged 45 to 65 who received an inactivated influenza vaccine. The CDR3 is CASSQGTISEAFF. In DNA, the CDR3 is TGTGCCAGCAGCCAAGGGACTATCTCTGAAGCTTTCTTT.